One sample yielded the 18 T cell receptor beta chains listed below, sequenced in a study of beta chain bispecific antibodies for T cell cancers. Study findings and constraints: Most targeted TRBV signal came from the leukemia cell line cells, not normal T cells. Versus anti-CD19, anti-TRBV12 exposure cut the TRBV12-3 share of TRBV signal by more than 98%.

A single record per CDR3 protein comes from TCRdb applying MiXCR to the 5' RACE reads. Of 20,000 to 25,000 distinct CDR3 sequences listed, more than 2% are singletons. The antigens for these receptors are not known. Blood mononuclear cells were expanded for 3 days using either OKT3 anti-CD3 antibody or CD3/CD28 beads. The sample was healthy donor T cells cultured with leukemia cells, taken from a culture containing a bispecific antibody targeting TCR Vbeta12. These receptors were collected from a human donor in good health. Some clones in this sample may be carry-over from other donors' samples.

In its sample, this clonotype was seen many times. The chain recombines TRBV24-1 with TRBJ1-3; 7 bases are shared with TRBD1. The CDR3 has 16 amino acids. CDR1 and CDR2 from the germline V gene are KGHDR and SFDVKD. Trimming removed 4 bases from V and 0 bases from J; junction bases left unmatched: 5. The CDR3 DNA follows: TGTGCCACCAGTGAGAGAAAGGGGGCCTCTGGAAACACCATATATTTT. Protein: CATSERKGASGNTIYF.

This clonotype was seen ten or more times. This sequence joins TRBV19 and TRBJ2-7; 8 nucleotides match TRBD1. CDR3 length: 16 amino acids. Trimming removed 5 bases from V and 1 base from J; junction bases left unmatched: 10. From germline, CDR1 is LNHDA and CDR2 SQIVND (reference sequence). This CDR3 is CASSASGTGYSYEQYF. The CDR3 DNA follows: TGTGCCAGTAGTGCATCTGGGACAGGATATTCCTACGAGCAGTACTTC.

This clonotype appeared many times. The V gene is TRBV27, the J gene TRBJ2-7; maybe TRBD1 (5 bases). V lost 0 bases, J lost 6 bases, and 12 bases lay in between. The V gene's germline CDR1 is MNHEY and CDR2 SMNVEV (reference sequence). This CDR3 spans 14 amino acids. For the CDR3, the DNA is TGTGCCAGCAGTTTATCGGGCAGGGTGAGCGAGCAGTACTTC. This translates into CASSLSGRVSEQYF.

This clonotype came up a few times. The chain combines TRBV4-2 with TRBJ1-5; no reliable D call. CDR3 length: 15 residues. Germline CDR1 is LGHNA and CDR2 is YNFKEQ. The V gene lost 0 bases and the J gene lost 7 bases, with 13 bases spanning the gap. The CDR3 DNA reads TGTGCCAGCAGCCAAGAGGGAGGGCCGGGACAGCCCCAGCATTTT. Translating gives CASSQEGGPGQPQHF.

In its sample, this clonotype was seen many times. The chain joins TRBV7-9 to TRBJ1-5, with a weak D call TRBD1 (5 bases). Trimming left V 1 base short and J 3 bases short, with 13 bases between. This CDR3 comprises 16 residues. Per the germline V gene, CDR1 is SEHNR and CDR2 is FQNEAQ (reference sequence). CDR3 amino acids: CASSLVRGIDNQPQHF. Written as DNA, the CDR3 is TGTGCCAGCAGCTTAGTCCGGGGGATCGACAATCAGCCCCAGCATTTT.

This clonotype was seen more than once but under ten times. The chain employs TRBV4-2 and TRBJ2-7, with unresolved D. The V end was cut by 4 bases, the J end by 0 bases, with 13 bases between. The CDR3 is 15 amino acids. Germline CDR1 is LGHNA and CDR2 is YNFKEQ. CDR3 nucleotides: TGTGCCAGCAGCCCAAGCCCCTCGAGCTCCTACGAGCAGTACTTC. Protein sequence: CASSPSPSSSYEQYF.

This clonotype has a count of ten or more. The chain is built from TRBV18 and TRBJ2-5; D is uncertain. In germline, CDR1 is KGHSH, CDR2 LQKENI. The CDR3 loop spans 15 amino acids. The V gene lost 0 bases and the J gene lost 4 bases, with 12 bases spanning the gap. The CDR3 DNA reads TGTGCCAGCTCACCACCGAGCTCTAGAGTAGAGACCCAGTACTTC. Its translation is CASSPPSSRVETQYF. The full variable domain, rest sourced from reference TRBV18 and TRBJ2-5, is NAGVMQNPRHLVRRRGQEARLRCSPMKGHSHVYWYRQLPEEGLKFMVYLQKENIIDESGMPKERFSAEFPKEGPSILRIQQVVRGDSAAYFCASSPPSSRVETQYFGPGTRLLVL.

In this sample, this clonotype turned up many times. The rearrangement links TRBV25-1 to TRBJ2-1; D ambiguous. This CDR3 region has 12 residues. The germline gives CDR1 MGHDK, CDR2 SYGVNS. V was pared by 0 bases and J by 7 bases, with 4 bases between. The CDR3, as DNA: TGTGCCAGCAGTGAATATGCGAATGAGCAGTTCTTC. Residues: CASSEYANEQFF.

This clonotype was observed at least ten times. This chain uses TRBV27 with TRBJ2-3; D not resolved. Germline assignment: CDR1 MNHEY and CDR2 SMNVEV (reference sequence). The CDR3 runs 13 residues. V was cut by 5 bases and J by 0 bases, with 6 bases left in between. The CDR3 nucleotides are TGTGCCAGCAGTCGCTTTAGCACAGATACGCAGTATTTT. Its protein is CASSRFSTDTQYF.

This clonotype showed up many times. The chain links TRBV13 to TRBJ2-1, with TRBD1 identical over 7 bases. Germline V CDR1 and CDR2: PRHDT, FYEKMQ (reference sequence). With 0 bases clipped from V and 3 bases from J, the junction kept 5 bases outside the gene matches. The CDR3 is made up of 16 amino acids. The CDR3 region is CASSLGGTEIYNEQFF. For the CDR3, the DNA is TGTGCCAGCAGCTTAGGCGGGACAGAAATCTACAATGAGCAGTTCTTC.

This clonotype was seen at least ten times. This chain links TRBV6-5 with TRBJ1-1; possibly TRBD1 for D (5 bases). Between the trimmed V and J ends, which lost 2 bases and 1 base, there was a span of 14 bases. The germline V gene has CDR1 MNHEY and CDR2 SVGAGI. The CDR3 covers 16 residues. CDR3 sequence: CASSYPSWGENTEAFF. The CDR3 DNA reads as TGTGCCAGCAGTTACCCATCCTGGGGCGAGAACACTGAAGCTTTCTTT.

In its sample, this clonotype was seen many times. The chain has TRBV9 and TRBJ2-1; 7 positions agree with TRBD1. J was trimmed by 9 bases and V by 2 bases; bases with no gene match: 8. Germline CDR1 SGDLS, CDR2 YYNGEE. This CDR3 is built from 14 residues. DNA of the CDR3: TGTGCCAGCAGCGTTACAGGGGCCCTTAGTGAGCAGTTCTTC. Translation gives CASSVTGALSEQFF.

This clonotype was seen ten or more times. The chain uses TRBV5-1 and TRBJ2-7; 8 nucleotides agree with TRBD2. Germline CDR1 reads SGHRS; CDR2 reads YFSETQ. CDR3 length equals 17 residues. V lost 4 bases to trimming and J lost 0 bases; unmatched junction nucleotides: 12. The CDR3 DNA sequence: TGCGCCAGCAGCCCGACCCCCGCGGGGGGAAGCTCCTACGAGCAGTACTTC. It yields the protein CASSPTPAGGSSYEQYF.

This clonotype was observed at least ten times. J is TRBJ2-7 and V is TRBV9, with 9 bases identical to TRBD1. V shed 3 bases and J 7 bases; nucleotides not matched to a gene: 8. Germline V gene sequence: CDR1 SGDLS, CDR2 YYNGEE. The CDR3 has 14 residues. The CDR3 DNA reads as TGTGCCAGCAGCGCACAGGGGGCCGGGGGAGAGCAGTACTTC. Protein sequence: CASSAQGAGGEQYF.

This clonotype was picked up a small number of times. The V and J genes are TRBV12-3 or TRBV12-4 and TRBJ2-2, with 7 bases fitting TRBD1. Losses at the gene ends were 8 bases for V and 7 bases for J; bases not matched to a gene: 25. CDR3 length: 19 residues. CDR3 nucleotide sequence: TGTGCCAGCGGGCCTGGGATAGGGGGCTCTGGACATTTGAACGGGGAGCTGTTTTTT. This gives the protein CASGPGIGGSGHLNGELFF.

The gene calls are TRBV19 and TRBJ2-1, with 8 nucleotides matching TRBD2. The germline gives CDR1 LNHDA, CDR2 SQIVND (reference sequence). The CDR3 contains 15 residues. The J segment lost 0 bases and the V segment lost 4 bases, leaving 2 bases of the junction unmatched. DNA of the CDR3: TGTGCCAGTAGTACGGGGGGGGCCTCCTACAATGAGCAGTTCTTC. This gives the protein CASSTGGASYNEQFF.

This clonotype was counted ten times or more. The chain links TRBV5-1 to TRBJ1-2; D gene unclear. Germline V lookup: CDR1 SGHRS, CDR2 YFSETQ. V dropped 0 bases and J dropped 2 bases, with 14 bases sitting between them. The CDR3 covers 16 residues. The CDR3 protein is CASSLAIGTTNYGYTF. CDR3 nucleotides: TGCGCCAGCAGCTTGGCCATTGGCACTACGAACTATGGCTACACCTTC.

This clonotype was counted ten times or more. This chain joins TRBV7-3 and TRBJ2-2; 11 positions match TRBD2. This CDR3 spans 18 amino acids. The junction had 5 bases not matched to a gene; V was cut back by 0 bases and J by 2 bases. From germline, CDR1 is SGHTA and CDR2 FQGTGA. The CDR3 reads CASSLTPSGGHNTGELFF. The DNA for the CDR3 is TGTGCCAGCAGCTTAACCCCTAGCGGGGGGCATAACACCGGGGAGCTGTTTTTT.